What follows are 15 T cell receptor beta chains derived from one specimen sequenced in a study of CXCR3-negative and CXCR3-positive naive CD8 T cells. Whole-study findings and limits: Against CXCR3-negative naive cells, CXCR3-positive naive cells showed more hydrophobic TRB CDR3s.

These receptors are not linked to any known antigen. Libraries of TRB cDNA were made by 5' RACE and carried UMIs. TCRdb reanalyzed the 5' RACE reads, giving one entry per CDR3 protein sequence and no DNA. The listing records some 120,000 distinct CDR3 sequences. Sequencing was carried out using naive CXCR3+ CD8+ T cells from blood. The sample's subset: CD45RO-CCR7+CD27+CD95- naive CD8+ T cells expressing CXCR3 (TNR3+). These TCRs come from a human donor in good health. Some clones in this sample may be carry-over from other donors' samples.

CDR3 residues: CASSLQGRSYQYEQYF. V is TRBV28 and J is TRBJ2-7; the TRBD1 assignment by TCRdb is unverifiable without DNA. CDR1 is MDHEN, CDR2 SYDVKM, per germline. The CDR3 totals 16 residues.

J is TRBJ2-2 and V is TRBV3-1; checking the TCRdb D call of TRBD1 is not possible without DNA. Germline CDR1 LGHDT, CDR2 YNNKEL (reference sequence). The CDR3 runs to 17 residues. CDR3 residues: CASSQGFGTGLIGELFF. Full variable domain (outside the CDR3, taken from reference TRBV3-1 and TRBJ2-2): DTAVSQTPKYLVTQMGNDKSIKCEQNLGHDTMYWYKQDSKKFLKIMFSYNNKELIINETVPNRFSPKSPDKAHLNLHINSLELGDSAVYFCASSQGFGTGLIGELFFGEGSRLTVL.

CDR3 sequence reads: CASSILTGTDEQFF. The genes are TRBV19 and TRBJ2-1; TCRdb designates TRBD1, a call that cannot be tested without DNA. CDR1 and CDR2 from the germline V gene are LNHDA and SQIVND (reference sequence). CDR3 size: 14 residues. The whole variable domain, remainder taken from reference TRBV19 and TRBJ2-1, is DGGITQSPKYLFRKEGQNVTLSCEQNLNHDAMYWYRQDPGQGLRLIYYSQIVNDFQKGDIAEGYSVSREKKESFPLTVTSAQKNPTAFYLCASSILTGTDEQFFGPGTRLTVL.

The chain recombines TRBV2 with TRBJ1-1. Germline V gene data show CDR1 as SNHLY and CDR2 as FYNNEI. CDR3 size: 14 residues. The chain's CDR3 is CASSDRTMNTEAFF.

CDR3 region: CASSRQGNTGELFF. This rearrangement joins TRBV4-3 to TRBJ2-2; TCRdb proposes TRBD1, but this gene call is untestable without DNA. Germline CDR1 reads LGHNA; CDR2 reads YSLEER. The length of the CDR3 is 14 residues.

This chain links TRBV7-2 with TRBJ2-4. CDR1 is SGHTA, CDR2 FQGNSA, per germline. The CDR3 length is 15 residues. The CDR3 is CASSYGLGTKNIQYF.

This chain connects TRBV4-2 to TRBJ2-7; the D call of TRBD1 rests on TCRdb alone, since no DNA is present to check it. Per the germline V gene, CDR1 is LGHNA and CDR2 is YNFKEQ. This CDR3 region has 14 residues. The CDR3 loop is CASTLGTGRFEQYF.

This rearrangement joins TRBV5-4 to TRBJ2-1; the TRBD1 assignment by TCRdb is unverifiable without DNA. CDR1 is SGHNT and CDR2 is YYREEE in the germline V gene (reference sequence). The CDR3 sequence is 16 residues long. CDR3 amino acids: CASSSQWTVDGNEQFF.

The rearrangement links TRBV24-1 to TRBJ2-1; no DNA is available, so the TRBD2 call from TCRdb remains unchecked. This CDR3 region has 17 residues. From germline, CDR1 is KGHDR and CDR2 SFDVKD. The chain's CDR3 is CATSDTGTSGTYNEQFF.

The V gene is TRBV11-3, the J gene TRBJ2-7; TCRdb's assignment of TRBD1 cannot be checked, as there is no DNA. The length of the CDR3 is 14 residues. The germline CDR1 and CDR2 sequences are SGHNT and YENEEA. The CDR3 reads CASSLDLGAYEQYF.

The chain employs TRBV14 and TRBJ2-5; the TCRdb call, TRBD1, lacks DNA for checking. The CDR3 spans 15 residues. Germline lookup yields CDR1 SGHDN and CDR2 FVKESK. This CDR3 reads CASSFGQGRRYEQYF.

The chain has TRBV27 and TRBJ1-1; TCRdb reports TRBD1, a call that lacks DNA to check it against. There are 14 residues in the CDR3. Looked up from germline, CDR1 is MNHEY and CDR2 is SMNVEV (reference sequence). CDR3: CASSFPGLNTEAFF.

This chain joins TRBV7-9 and TRBJ2-3; the D call from TCRdb, TRBD1, cannot be confirmed without DNA. CDR1 is SEHNR and CDR2 is FQNEAQ in the germline V gene (reference sequence). CDR3 length: 15 amino acids. CDR3 amino acids: CASSPTTRGWDTQYF.

This chain connects TRBV29-1 to TRBJ1-1; TCRdb selects TRBD1, and the lack of DNA leaves this call unchecked. The CDR3 covers 12 residues. Germline CDR1 SQVTM, CDR2 ANQGSEA. The CDR3 reads CSAPTGNTEAFF.

The V and J genes are TRBV7-6 and TRBJ2-6; TCRdb's assignment of TRBD2 cannot be checked, as there is no DNA. The CDR3 totals 18 residues. The germline V gene encodes CDR1 SGHVS and CDR2 FNYEAQ. The chain's CDR3 is CASSLEAGRPSGANVLTF.